The T cell receptor (beta chain) under discussion was sequenced for a study of cytomegalovirus exposure and HLA in healthy donors. Study-wide findings and caveats: Confirmation in vitro established that a few CMV-associated chains were specific for CMV antigens. Several of the most significant clusters appeared, in a later analysis, to be linked to common viral pathogens. When analyzed later, a missense DCLRE1C variant was found to be linked to TCR beta V- and J-gene trimming. An assumption of roughly uniform sequencing depth across donors underlay the presence/absence analyses.

In the PCR, 60 Vbeta and 13 Jbeta primers were used. TCRdb's copy holds only in-frame clones and misses some; the assay was immunoSEQ multiplex PCR. The data hold about 200,000 clones, with more than 65% observed a single time. About this clone: The target antigen is unknown.

Germline V gene lookup returns CDR1 SGHTA and CDR2 FQGNSA. V shed 4 bases and J shed 5 bases, with 9 bases lying between them. This CDR3 is 13 amino acids long. The rearrangement uses TRBV7-2 and TRBJ2-1; D is perhaps TRBD2 (5 bases). The clonotype originates from a girl aged 10 to 17 in good health and CMV-seropositive. The sample taken for sequencing was PBMCs. The chain's CDR3 is CASSWRLDNEQFF. CDR3 nucleotides: TGTGCCAGCAGCTGGAGGCTAGACAATGAGCAGTTCTTC.